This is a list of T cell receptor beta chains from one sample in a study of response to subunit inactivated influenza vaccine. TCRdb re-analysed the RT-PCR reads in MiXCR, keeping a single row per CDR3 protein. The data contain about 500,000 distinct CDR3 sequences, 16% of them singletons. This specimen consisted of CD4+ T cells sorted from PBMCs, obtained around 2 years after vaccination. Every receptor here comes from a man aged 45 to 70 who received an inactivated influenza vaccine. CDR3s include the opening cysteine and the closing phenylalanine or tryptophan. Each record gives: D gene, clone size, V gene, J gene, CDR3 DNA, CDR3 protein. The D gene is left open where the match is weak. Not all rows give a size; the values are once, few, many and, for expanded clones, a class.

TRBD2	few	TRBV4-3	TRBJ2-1	TGCGCCAGCAGCCAAGGGCCTAGCGGGAGAGGGAATGAGCAGTTCTTC	CASSQGPSGRGNEQFF
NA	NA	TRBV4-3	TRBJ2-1	TGCGCCAGCAGCCAAGTGGGGACTGAGCAGTTCTTC	CASSQVGTEQFF
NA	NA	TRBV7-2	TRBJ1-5	TGTGCCAGCAGCTTGGACAGTAGCTCGCGGCCGCCCCAGCATTTT	CASSLDSSSRPPQHF
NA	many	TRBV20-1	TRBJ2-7	TGCAGTGCTAGGTTTCCGGGGTTTAGCGCCGACGAGCAGTACTTC	CSARFPGFSADEQYF
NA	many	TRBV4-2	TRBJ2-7	TGTGCCAGCAGCCAAGATTTGGGAGAGCAGTACTTC	CASSQDLGEQYF
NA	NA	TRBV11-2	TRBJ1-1	TGTGCCAGCAGCTTTATAAGATCTGAAGCTTTCTTT	CASSFIRSEAFF
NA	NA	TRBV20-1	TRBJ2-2	TGCAGTGCTAGCAGGGGCTGGGACACCGGGGAGCTGTTTTTT	CSASRGWDTGELFF
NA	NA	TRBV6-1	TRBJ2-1	TGTGCCAGCAGTGACTTTAGCGGAGGGCAGTTCTTC	CASSDFSGGQFF
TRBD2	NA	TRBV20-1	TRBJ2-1	TGCAGTGCTAGGCCCCTAGCGGGGGGCTACAATGAGCAGTTCTTC	CSARPLAGGYNEQFF
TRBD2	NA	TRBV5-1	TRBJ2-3	TGCGCCAGCAGCTTAATAGTAGCGGGGAAGGATACGCAGTATTTT	CASSLIVAGKDTQYF
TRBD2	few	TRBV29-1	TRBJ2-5	TGCAGGGCGGGGGATAATCGAGGGACCCAGTACTTC	CRAGDNRGTQYF
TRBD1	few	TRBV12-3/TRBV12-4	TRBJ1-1	TGTGCCAGCAGTTTACTTGCCGGGACAGGGCTGAACACTGAAGCTTTCTTT	CASSLLAGTGLNTEAFF
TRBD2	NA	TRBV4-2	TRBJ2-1	TGTGCCAGCAGCCACCGCGGGACGCGGGGGGTGGATGAGCAGTTCTTC	CASSHRGTRGVDEQFF
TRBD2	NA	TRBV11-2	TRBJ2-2	TGTGCCAGCAGCATAACCCTTAGCGGGAGGGGCGGGGAGCTGTTTTTT	CASSITLSGRGGELFF
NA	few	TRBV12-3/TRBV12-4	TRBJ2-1	TGTGCCAGCAGTTTACTAGCTCACTACAATGAGCAGTTCTTC	CASSLLAHYNEQFF
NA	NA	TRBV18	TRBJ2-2	TGTGCCAGCTCACCATACATAGTTGGCCCGAACACCGGGGAGCTGTTTTTT	CASSPYIVGPNTGELFF
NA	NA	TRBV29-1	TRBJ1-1	TGCAGCGCTGAAACGCAGGGGAACACTGAAGCTTTCTTT	CSAETQGNTEAFF
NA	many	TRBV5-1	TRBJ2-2	TGCGCCAGCAGCTTGCAAACAGGCGAGAACACCGGGGAGCTGTTTTTT	CASSLQTGENTGELFF
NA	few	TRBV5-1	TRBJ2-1	TGCGCCAGCAGCTCCCCGAACATTCACAATGAGCAGTTCTTC	CASSSPNIHNEQFF
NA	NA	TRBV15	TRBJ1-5	TGTGCCACCAGCAGAGAGGATGGCGATCAGCCCCAGCATTTT	CATSREDGDQPQHF
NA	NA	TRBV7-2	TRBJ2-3	TGTGCCAGCAGCTTATTCGGGTCAGCAGTTTCATTGGATACGCAGTATTTT	CASSLFGSAVSLDTQYF
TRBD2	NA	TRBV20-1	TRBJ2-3	TGCAGTGCCGGGGGGGTGCGGGGGACCACAGATACGCAGTATTTT	CSAGGVRGTTDTQYF
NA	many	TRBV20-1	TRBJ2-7	TGCAGTGCTAGAGATCCATCTCGGCCGTCGGGCGAGCAGTACTTC	CSARDPSRPSGEQYF
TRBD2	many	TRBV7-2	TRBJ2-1	TGTGCCAGCAACCCTAGCGGGAGAGAGTCCTACAATGAGCAGTTCTTC	CASNPSGRESYNEQFF
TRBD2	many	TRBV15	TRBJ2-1	TGTGCCACCAGCAGAGATTGGGGACTATCCTACAATGAGCAGTTCTTC	CATSRDWGLSYNEQFF
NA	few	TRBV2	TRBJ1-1	TGTGCCAGCAGTGAATATCGTAATGAAGCTTTCTTT	CASSEYRNEAFF
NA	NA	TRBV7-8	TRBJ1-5	TGTGCCAGCAGCTTAGGGTCTGGGTCTCATCAGCCCCAGCATTTT	CASSLGSGSHQPQHF
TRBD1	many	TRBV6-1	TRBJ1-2	TGTGCCAGCAGTGTTGGACAGGACTATGGCTACACCTTC	CASSVGQDYGYTF
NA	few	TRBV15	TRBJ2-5	TGTGCCACCAGCAGAGAGTGGCAGGGAGGAGAGACCCAGTACTTC	CATSREWQGGETQYF
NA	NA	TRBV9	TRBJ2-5	TGTGCCAGCAGCGTAGAGGCCAGGGGTTTAGAGACCCAGTACTTC	CASSVEARGLETQYF
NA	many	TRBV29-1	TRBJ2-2	TGCAGCGTTTATATCCCCTTGACCGGGGAGCTGTTTTTT	CSVYIPLTGELFF
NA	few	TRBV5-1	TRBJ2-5	TGCGCCAGCAGCTATGGAAGGGCAAAAGAGACCCAGTACTTC	CASSYGRAKETQYF